The 30 T cell receptor beta chains below were found in one sample sequenced in a study of cytomegalovirus exposure and HLA in healthy donors. The PCR ran on 60 Vbeta and 13 Jbeta primers. This table comes from immunoSEQ multiplex PCR, and its TCRdb copy is limited to in-frame clones, with some not included. Seen here are about 250,000 clones, around two thirds observed once, and the top ten hold over 2%. Material: PBMCs. These receptors came from a female donor in good health and CMV-seronegative.

This chain joins TRBV28 and TRBJ2-5; TRBD1 matches 8 bases. Germline V gives CDR1 MDHEN, CDR2 SYDVKM. There are 14 residues in the CDR3. Trimming removed 8 bases from V and 1 base from J; junction bases left unmatched: 6. The CDR3 protein is CASEDGTGQETQYF. In DNA, the CDR3 is TGTGCCAGCGAGGACGGGACAGGCCAAGAGACCCAGTACTTC.

This clone was observed a few times. The chain combines TRBV7-2 with TRBJ2-1; TRBD2 matches at 7 bases. This CDR3 region has 15 residues. Germline V CDR1 and CDR2: SGHTA, FQGNSA. V gave up 5 bases and J gave up 1 base; unmatched junction bases: 5. This chain's CDR3 is CASSPLAVSYNEQFF. Here the CDR3 DNA reads TGTGCCAGCAGCCCGCTAGCGGTATCCTACAATGAGCAGTTCTTC.

CDR3 sequence: CASSATSGTGRSTDTQYF. The CDR3, as DNA: TGTGCCAGCAGCGCGACATCCGGGACAGGGCGAAGCACAGATACGCAGTATTTT. The rearrangement joins TRBV9 to TRBJ2-3, with TRBD1 matching 9 bases. This CDR3 is built from 18 residues. From germline, CDR1 is SGDLS and CDR2 YYNGEE. V lost 3 bases, J lost 0 bases, and 11 bases stayed unmatched.

The chain has TRBV6-1 and TRBJ2-7, with D maybe TRBD1 (5 bases). This CDR3 contains 15 residues. Trimming removed 7 bases at V and 6 bases at J, with 22 bases between. Germline lookup yields CDR1 MNHNS and CDR2 SASEGT. DNA for the CDR3: TGTGCCAGCACCGGCAGTGGGGCCTCTCCTGGCGAGCAGTACTTC. As protein: CASTGSGASPGEQYF.

The CDR3 DNA reads TGCAGCGCCACCCCCCGGACAGCCCCCCAAGAGACCCAGTACTTC. This gives the protein CSATPRTAPQETQYF. The chain is built from TRBV29-1 and TRBJ2-5, with D possibly TRBD1 on 6 matching bases. Germline V CDR1 and CDR2: SQVTM, ANQGSEA. V lost 7 bases to trimming and J lost 1 base, with 19 bases between them. This CDR3 spans 15 amino acids.

This rearrangement joins TRBV15 to TRBJ2-2; D is possibly TRBD1 (6 bases). V lost 0 bases and J lost 2, with 10 bases in between. Germline V gene lookup returns CDR1 LNHNV and CDR2 YYDKDF (reference sequence). The CDR3 has 16 amino acids. CDR3 DNA sequence: TGTGCCACCAGCAGAGAATTACAGGGTAACACCGGGGAGCTGTTTTTT. It codes for CATSRELQGNTGELFF.

J is TRBJ1-2 and V is TRBV27; 7 bases match TRBD1. J gave up 6 bases and V 3 bases, and 4 bases lay outside the gene matches. This CDR3 has 13 residues. Germline loops: CDR1 MNHEY, CDR2 SMNVEV (reference sequence). As DNA, the CDR3 is TGTGCCAGCAGTTTTGCAGGGGGAAATGGCTACACCTTC. This gives the protein CASSFAGGNGYTF.

The count of this clone is one. The J gene is TRBJ1-2, the V gene TRBV27; no clear D. The V end lost 3 bases, the J end lost 5 bases, and 13 bases lay between the germline ends. In germline, CDR1 is MNHEY, CDR2 SMNVEV (reference sequence). CDR3 length: 14 residues. In DNA, the CDR3 is TGTGCCAGCAGTTTCACCCCCGGCGGGTATGGCTACACCTTC. It is translated as CASSFTPGGYGYTF.

The chain carries TRBV19 and TRBJ2-1; the match to TRBD1 covers 10 bases. The V gene's germline CDR1 is LNHDA and CDR2 SQIVND (reference sequence). V lost 6 bases, J lost 6 bases, and 8 bases stayed unmatched. The CDR3 is 15 residues long. The CDR3 region has the DNA TGTGCCAGTAGGCACCGGGACAGGGGCATCAATGAGCAGTTCTTC. Translated: CASRHRDRGINEQFF.

This chain connects TRBV5-1 to TRBJ2-1; 8 positions match TRBD2. The CDR3 spans 18 residues. The junction had 13 bases not matched to a gene; V was cut back by 1 base and J by 4 bases. From germline, CDR1 is SGHRS and CDR2 YFSETQ. CDR3 region: CASSLTGSGRKSYNEQFF. DNA of the CDR3: TGCGCCAGCAGCTTGACGGGAAGCGGGAGAAAGTCATACAATGAGCAGTTCTTC.

V and J are TRBV15 and TRBJ2-7, with D hard to call. Germline lookup yields CDR1 LNHNV and CDR2 YYDKDF (reference sequence). Trimming stripped 3 bases from V and 6 bases from J, with 12 bases between. The CDR3 is 13 residues long. CDR3 DNA: TGTGCCACCAGCAGGCCGGGTGTTGGCGAGCAGTACTTC. Protein: CATSRPGVGEQYF. Full variable domain (remainder filled in from reference TRBV15 and TRBJ2-7): DAMVIQNPRYQVTQFGKPVTLSCSQTLNHNVMYWYQQKSSQAPKLLFHYYDKDFNNEADTPDNFQSRRPNTSFCFLDIRSPGLGDTAMYLCATSRPGVGEQYFGPGTRLTVT.

The gene calls are TRBV7-9 and TRBJ2-5; TRBD2 might be the D (5 bases). Looked up from germline, CDR1 is SEHNR and CDR2 is FQNEAQ (reference sequence). The CDR3 has 13 residues. The V end was cut by 3 bases, the J end by 5 bases, with 10 bases between. DNA of the CDR3: TGTGCCAGCAGCTTCCCGGGATGGGAGACCCAGTACTTC. This translates into CASSFPGWETQYF.

The chain is built from TRBV29-1 and TRBJ2-3, with a possible D match to TRBD2 (5 bases). CDR1 is SQVTM and CDR2 is ANQGSEA in the germline V gene. This CDR3 spans 16 amino acids. The germline V and J ends were trimmed by 1 base and 1 base, with 15 bases remaining between them. The CDR3 region is CSVEVPGGRGTDTQYF. The DNA of the CDR3 is TGCAGCGTTGAAGTCCCGGGTGGGCGGGGCACAGATACGCAGTATTTT.

This clone was seen a few times. V and J are TRBV11-3 and TRBJ2-1; D might be TRBD1 (6 bases). Per the germline V gene, CDR1 is SGHNT and CDR2 is YENEEA. The CDR3 is 14 residues long. V was pared by 5 bases and J by 2 bases, with 10 bases between. The CDR3 DNA reads as TGTGCCAGCAGCCTCCAGGGGACCTACAATGAGCAGTTCTTC. Amino acids: CASSLQGTYNEQFF.

The V call is TRBV14, the J call TRBJ2-3; D possibly corresponds to TRBD1 (5 bases). The CDR3 loop spans 13 amino acids. The V gene's germline CDR1 is SGHDN and CDR2 FVKESK. V was cut by 0 bases and J by 10 bases, with 11 bases left in between. In DNA form, the CDR3 reads TGTGCCAGCAGCCAAGATGTGGCACAGGCGCAGTATTTT. Translating it yields CASSQDVAQAQYF. Combining the CDR3 with reference TRBV14 and TRBJ2-3 gives the whole variable domain EAGVTQFPSHSVIEKGQTVTLRCDPISGHDNLYWYRRVMGKEIKFLLHFVKESKQDESGMPNNRFLAERTGGTYSTLKVQPAELEDSGVYFCASSQDVAQAQYFGPGTRLTVL.

As for this clone: Its ends do not fully match the called genes, so a read error is possible. The chain carries TRBV2 and TRBJ1-4; D is ambiguous. This CDR3 spans 16 amino acids. The germline V gene has CDR1 SNHLY and CDR2 FYNNEI. Here the CDR3 reads CASRPNSQKTHEKLFF. The CDR3 region has the DNA TGTGCCAGCAGGCCTAACTCACAGAAAACTCATGAAAAACTGTTTTTT.

The J gene is TRBJ1-2, the V gene TRBV20-1; the match to TRBD1 covers 7 bases. Germline CDR1 and CDR2: DFQATT and SNEGSKA (reference sequence). Trimming removed 6 bases from V and 8 bases from J; junction bases left unmatched: 6. CDR3 length: 11 amino acids. The CDR3 DNA is TGCAGTGCGAGACAGGGCCGAGGCTACACCTTC. It yields the protein CSARQGRGYTF.

Comment on this clone: The same CDR3 can be traced to other DNA sequences in this sample. The chain is built from TRBV27 and TRBJ1-1; the D is unclear. Trimming cost V 6 bases and J 1 base, with 21 bases left between them. Germline CDR1 is MNHEY and CDR2 is SMNVEV (reference sequence). The CDR3 extends over 17 amino acids. The CDR3 DNA reads TGTGCCAGCAGGCTGGCCCTCTTTTCTCAACAGAACACTGAAGCTTTCTTT. This gives the protein CASRLALFSQQNTEAFF.

This chain joins TRBV7-2 and TRBJ2-7; the D gene is possibly TRBD1 (7 bases). The germline gives CDR1 SGHTA, CDR2 FQGNSA. V was shortened by 5 bases and J by 7 bases, with 24 bases between the two germline ends. The CDR3 loop spans 16 amino acids. The CDR3: CASSKRQGGVSREQYF. DNA of the CDR3: TGTGCCAGCAGCAAGAGACAGGGAGGCGTTTCGAGGGAGCAGTACTTC. The full variable domain, in which reference TRBV7-2 and TRBJ2-7 provide the parts outside the CDR3, is GAGVSQSPSNKVTEKGKDVELRCDPISGHTALYWYRQSLGQGLEFLIYFQGNSAPDKSGLPSDRFSAERTGGSVSTLTIQRTQQEDSAVYLCASSKRQGGVSREQYFGPGTRLTVT.

There are a few counts of this clone. The chain has TRBV6-5 and TRBJ1-3, with TRBD1 identical over 8 bases. The junction had 9 bases not matched to a gene; V was cut back by 8 bases and J by 6 bases. Per germline, CDR1 MNHEY and CDR2 SVGAGI. This CDR3 region has 14 residues. The CDR3, as DNA: TGTGCCAGCCCCCACACAGGGGGAGAAAACACCATATATTTT. This sequence encodes CASPHTGGENTIYF.

This clone occurred a few times. V is TRBV28 and J is TRBJ2-7; the D is unclear. Germline-derived CDR1 and CDR2 are MDHEN and SYDVKM. The CDR3 consists of 11 residues. Trimming stripped 2 bases from V and 7 bases from J, with 6 bases between. CDR3 in DNA: TGTGCCAGCAGTTTAATCGGGGAGCAGTACTTC. Translation gives CASSLIGEQYF.

A single count supports this clone. The rearrangement uses TRBV7-9 and TRBJ2-7, with a possible D match to TRBD2 (6 bases). The CDR3 totals 13 residues. Per germline, CDR1 SEHNR and CDR2 FQNEAQ (reference sequence). V was trimmed by 1 base and J by 4 bases, leaving 8 bases between them. The CDR3 loop is CASSLGGDYEQYF. The CDR3 DNA reads TGTGCCAGCAGCTTAGGCGGGGATTACGAGCAGTACTTC.

This clone was counted between two and nine times. The chain uses TRBV27 and TRBJ2-5; TRBD1 is a possible D gene (6 bases). CDR1 is MNHEY, CDR2 SMNVEV, per germline (reference sequence). Trimming stripped 0 bases from V and 6 bases from J, with 17 bases between. CDR3 size: 16 residues. The CDR3 DNA reads as TGTGCCAGCAGTTTATCGTGGGGACAATCTGGAAAGACCCAGTACTTC. Translating it yields CASSLSWGQSGKTQYF.

The genes are TRBV29-1 and TRBJ2-6; 9 bases line up with TRBD1. Germline assignment: CDR1 SQVTM and CDR2 ANQGSEA. The trim removed 6 bases at V and 1 base at J, leaving 4 bases unmatched. There are 15 residues in the CDR3. The CDR3 loop is CSVVGQGSGANVLTF. CDR3 in DNA: TGCAGCGTCGTGGGACAGGGTTCTGGGGCCAACGTCCTGACTTTC. Full variable domain (missing parts from reference TRBV29-1 and TRBJ2-6): SAVISQKPSRDICQRGTSLTIQCQVDSQVTMMFWYRQQPGQSLTLIATANQGSEATYESGFVIDKFPISRPNLTFSTLTVSNMSPEDSSIYLCSVVGQGSGANVLTFGAGSRLTVL.

The rearrangement links TRBV5-3 to TRBJ2-7, with 12 bases matching TRBD2. TRBV5-3 is assigned to the ORF class and has an uncertain function. With V trimmed by 2 bases and J by 7 bases, 19 bases remained unmatched. The CDR3 is 19 amino acids. The CDR3: CARSFPCLAGGPGPREQYF. The CDR3 region has the DNA TGTGCCAGAAGCTTCCCCTGTCTAGCGGGAGGGCCGGGGCCGAGAGAGCAGTACTTC.

This rearrangement joins TRBV7-2 to TRBJ1-3; tentative D call: TRBD1 (6 bases). V shed 5 bases and J shed 4 bases, with 15 bases lying between them. Germline values: CDR1 SGHTA, CDR2 FQGNSA. CDR3 size: 15 residues. CDR3 sequence (DNA): TGTGCCAGCAGCCCTTTACAGGGTAGCGGAAACACCATATATTTT. Its protein is CASSPLQGSGNTIYF.

The chain employs TRBV5-1 and TRBJ2-3; TRBD2 agrees at 13 bases. The V and J ends lost 0 bases and 2 bases, in that order; junction bases with no gene match: 9. The CDR3 is 19 residues long. Germline lookup yields CDR1 SGHRS and CDR2 YFSETQ. CDR3 in DNA: TGCGCCAGCAGCTTGGGAAGGACTAGCGGGAGATGGGTCACAGATACGCAGTATTTT. The encoded protein is CASSLGRTSGRWVTDTQYF.

V gene TRBV7-3 combines with J gene TRBJ2-7; D might be TRBD2 (5 bases). From germline, CDR1 is SGHTA and CDR2 FQGTGA. The CDR3 sequence is 14 residues long. V was clipped by 5 bases and J by 7 bases, with 18 bases between them. Here the CDR3 DNA reads TGTGCCAGCAGCGATTCCGGGAACAACCTAGAGCAGTACTTC. This translates into CASSDSGNNLEQYF.

This clone turned up a few times. The CDR3 spells CASSGRDRGVFTEAFF. The CDR3 DNA sequence: TGTGCCAGCAGTGGCCGGGACAGGGGAGTGTTCACTGAAGCTTTCTTT. The chain combines TRBV6-1 with TRBJ1-1, with TRBD1 identical over 10 bases. CDR3 length: 16 residues. The germline V gene encodes CDR1 MNHNS and CDR2 SASEGT. The trim removed 4 bases at V and 4 bases at J, leaving 9 bases unmatched.

This chain links TRBV5-1 with TRBJ2-5; 9 bases are shared with TRBD1. From germline, CDR1 is SGHRS and CDR2 YFSETQ. The CDR3 sequence is 15 residues long. With 4 bases clipped from V and 5 bases from J, the junction kept 9 bases outside the gene matches. The CDR3 DNA follows: TGCGCCAGCAGCATCGCGGGACAGGGTGGGGAGACCCAGTACTTC. Its translation: CASSIAGQGGETQYF.